The next 20 T cell receptor beta chains were all read from a single sample in a study of lymphopenia after photon versus proton radiotherapy. Clones were read by immunoSEQ multiplex PCR, and TCRdb kept only the in-frame ones, dropping some. This sample has over 5,500 clones, with more than 85% found just once. Sequenced here: peripheral blood, sampled from a patient treated with photon-based radiotherapy. These receptors originate from a man between 60 and 75 years old with cholangiocarcinoma.

The V and J genes are TRBV6-1 and TRBJ2-3, with TRBD1 matching 8 bases. CDR1 is MNHNS and CDR2 is SASEGT in the germline V gene. The V and J ends lost 4 bases and 1 base, in that order; junction bases with no gene match: 4. The CDR3 is 15 amino acids. The CDR3 loop reads CASSADRGRTDTQYF. The CDR3, as DNA: TGTGCCAGCAGTGCTGACAGGGGACGCACAGATACGCAGTATTTT.

CDR3 residues: CASSESGEGNEQFF. In nucleotides, the CDR3 is TGCGCCAGCAGTGAGTCGGGGGAGGGGAATGAGCAGTTCTTC. The rearrangement links TRBV10-1 to TRBJ2-1, with 7 bases fitting TRBD2. J lost 7 bases, V lost 0 bases, and 3 bases had no gene match. Germline V gives CDR1 WNHNN, CDR2 SYGVQD (reference sequence). The CDR3 length is 14 residues.

The chain employs TRBV5-1 and TRBJ2-2; no firm D call. The CDR3 totals 16 residues. Germline CDR1 SGHRS, CDR2 YFSETQ. V lost 4 bases to trimming and J lost 0 bases, with 13 bases between them. For the CDR3, the DNA is TGCGCCAGCAGCCCCTTCGACGGCCCGAACACCGGGGAGCTGTTTTTT. It specifies CASSPFDGPNTGELFF.

The genes are TRBV11-3 and TRBJ2-7; a possible D gene is TRBD2 (6 bases). The CDR3 consists of 15 residues. The germline V and J ends were trimmed by 0 bases and 2 bases, with 11 bases remaining between them. CDR1 is SGHNT, CDR2 YENEEA, per germline. DNA for the CDR3: TGTGCCAGCAGCTTAGATCGGGGGAGGACCTACGAGCAGTACTTC. Translating it yields CASSLDRGRTYEQYF. The whole variable domain, remainder taken from reference TRBV11-3 and TRBJ2-7, is EAGVVQSPRYKIIEKKQPVAFWCNPISGHNTLYWYLQNLGQGPELLIRYENEEAVDDSQLPKDRFSAERLKGVDSTLKIQPAELGDSAVYLCASSLDRGRTYEQYFGPGTRLTVT.

This clone was seen only once. This specimen includes other DNA sequences encoding the same CDR3. The V gene is TRBV7-2, the J gene TRBJ2-7; D gene ambiguous. Germline V lookup: CDR1 SGHTA, CDR2 FQGNSA. This CDR3 spans 15 amino acids. V was pared by 6 bases and J by 0 bases, with 15 bases between. The CDR3, as DNA: TGTGCCAGCAGTTTGTTGACGGAAAGCTCCTACGAGCAGTACTTC. The encoded protein is CASSLLTESSYEQYF.

J is TRBJ1-1 and V is TRBV18; a weak D match, TRBD1 (5 bases). Germline CDR1 is KGHSH and CDR2 is LQKENI. V shed 1 base and J shed 3 bases, with 9 bases lying between them. CDR3 size: 14 residues. The CDR3 DNA sequence: TGTGCCAGCTCACCACTGGGGCTCGACACTGAAGCTTTCTTT. Translated: CASSPLGLDTEAFF.

This chain links TRBV5-1 with TRBJ2-1; D gene ambiguous. CDR3 length: 12 residues. Germline lookup yields CDR1 SGHRS and CDR2 YFSETQ. Trimming removed 0 bases from V and 7 bases from J, with 5 bases in between. The CDR3 DNA follows: TGCGCCAGCAGCTTGGTCTCAAATGAGCAGTTCTTC. It codes for CASSLVSNEQFF.

The chain joins TRBV20-1 to TRBJ2-7; no clear D. V lost 5 bases to trimming and J lost 2 bases, with 7 bases between them. Germline CDR1 and CDR2: DFQATT and SNEGSKA (reference sequence). The CDR3 has 11 amino acids. The chain's CDR3 is CSAPSTYEQYF. DNA of the CDR3: TGCAGTGCTCCCTCCACCTACGAGCAGTACTTC.

The rearrangement links TRBV5-4 to TRBJ2-7, with D tentatively TRBD1 (5 bases). Trimming shortened V by 0 bases and J by 2 bases, and 9 bases separated the two germline ends. Germline CDR1 SGHNT, CDR2 YYREEE (reference sequence). There are 14 residues in the CDR3. The CDR3 is CASSLGTYAYEQYF. In DNA form, the CDR3 reads TGTGCCAGCAGCTTGGGGACATACGCCTACGAGCAGTACTTC.

This chain joins TRBV10-3 and TRBJ2-7; no clear D gene. The CDR3 covers 13 residues. From germline, CDR1 is ENHRY and CDR2 SYGVKD. With 3 bases removed from V and 2 bases from J, the gap between germline ends came to 8 bases. CDR3 DNA sequence: TGTGCCATCAGTGAAACTCAAGCCTACGAGCAGTACTTC. Its protein is CAISETQAYEQYF.

The gene calls are TRBV7-9 and TRBJ2-2, with D possibly TRBD1 on 6 matching bases. V gave up 2 bases and J gave up 7 bases, with 11 bases separating them. This CDR3 region has 14 residues. The germline V gene has CDR1 SEHNR and CDR2 FQNEAQ (reference sequence). In nucleotides, the CDR3 is TGTGCCAGCAGCTTACAGACAGGTCTCGGGGAGCTGTTTTTT. It codes for CASSLQTGLGELFF.

The rearrangement uses TRBV9 and TRBJ2-7; 8 positions agree with TRBD1. CDR3 length equals 15 residues. Germline CDR1 reads SGDLS; CDR2 reads YYNGEE. J lost 2 bases, V lost 3 bases, and 7 bases had no gene match. The CDR3 protein is CASSDGTGDPYEQYF. Written as DNA, the CDR3 is TGTGCCAGCAGCGACGGGACAGGCGACCCCTACGAGCAGTACTTC.

The rearrangement uses TRBV5-1 and TRBJ1-5; a weak D match, TRBD1 (5 bases). The CDR3 length is 15 residues. The ends were cut back, 4 bases at V and 4 bases at J, with 15 bases in the middle. Germline-derived CDR1 and CDR2 are SGHRS and YFSETQ. The CDR3 loop is CASSAEGSGNQPQHF. CDR3 DNA sequence: TGCGCCAGCAGCGCGGAGGGGTCAGGGAATCAGCCCCAGCATTTT.

The CDR3 sequence: CASSQDEATGTKNIQYF. As DNA, the CDR3 is TGTGCCAGCAGCCAAGATGAGGCGACCGGGACCAAAAACATTCAGTACTTC. The chain combines TRBV14 with TRBJ2-4; weak D call: TRBD2 (5 bases). Germline V gene data show CDR1 as SGHDN and CDR2 as FVKESK. Trimming removed 0 bases from V and 2 bases from J, with 14 bases in between. This CDR3 region has 17 residues.

V and J are TRBV18 and TRBJ1-1; TRBD1 matches 7 bases. The J segment lost 6 bases and the V segment lost 4 bases, leaving 5 bases of the junction unmatched. In germline, CDR1 is KGHSH, CDR2 LQKENI. The CDR3 covers 13 residues. This CDR3 reads CASSLTGDSEAFF. CDR3 nucleotides: TGTGCCAGCTCACTAACAGGGGATTCTGAAGCTTTCTTT.

Only one count was recorded for this clone. V usage is TRBV9 and J usage is TRBJ1-2, with D possibly matching TRBD1 (5 bases). The length of the CDR3 is 13 residues. The germline V and J ends were trimmed by 4 bases and 5 bases, with 12 bases remaining between them. Germline V gene lookup returns CDR1 SGDLS and CDR2 YYNGEE. The DNA of the CDR3 is TGTGCCAGCAGCCGCGAAGCAGGGTATGGCTACACCTTC. Protein: CASSREAGYGYTF. Complete variable domain (other parts from reference TRBV9 and TRBJ1-2): DSGVTQTPKHLITATGQRVTLRCSPRSGDLSVYWYQQSLDQGLQFLIQYYNGEERAKGNILERFSAQQFPDLHSELNLSSLELGDSALYFCASSREAGYGYTFGSGTRLTVV.

The chain uses TRBV27 and TRBJ2-3, with D possibly being TRBD2 (6 bases). V lost 6 bases and J lost 0, with 13 bases in between. There are 15 residues in the CDR3. Germline-derived CDR1 and CDR2 are MNHEY and SMNVEV (reference sequence). In nucleotides, the CDR3 is TGTGCCAGCAGGAAGGGACTCGATAGCACAGATACGCAGTATTTT. Its protein is CASRKGLDSTDTQYF.

V usage is TRBV13 and J usage is TRBJ1-1; maybe TRBD1 (6 bases). V gave up 8 bases and J gave up 2 bases, with 12 bases separating them. The CDR3 is 13 residues long. Germline lookup yields CDR1 PRHDT and CDR2 FYEKMQ (reference sequence). As DNA, the CDR3 is TGTGCCAGCGGAGAGGACAGCAACACTGAAGCTTTCTTT. Translated: CASGEDSNTEAFF.

The V gene is TRBV5-4, the J gene TRBJ1-1; maybe TRBD1 (6 bases). This CDR3 comprises 13 residues. Trimming shortened V by 4 bases and J by 4 bases, and 11 bases separated the two germline ends. Looked up from germline, CDR1 is SGHNT and CDR2 is YYREEE (reference sequence). The CDR3 DNA is TGTGCCAGCAGCGCAGCAGGGGCCACTGAAGCTTTCTTT. Translated: CASSAAGATEAFF.

The chain carries TRBV21-1 and TRBJ2-2; TRBD1 is taken as the D call from the table, unchecked against the DNA. TRBV21-1 is noted as a pseudogene. This CDR3 is built from 17 residues. The chain's CDR3 is CASSNSFYTGLTGELFF. CDR3 nucleotide sequence: TGTGCCAGCAGTAACTCGTTCTACACAGGCTTGACCGGGGAGCTGTTTTTT.